Below, 27 T cell receptor beta chains from the same sample are listed, as sequenced in a study of T-cell memory formation after mild COVID-19. Each CDR3 protein is one row after TCRdb ran MiXCR on the 5' RACE reads. Counted here are fewer than 350,000 distinct CDR3 sequences, more than 15% occurring once; the ten biggest clones make up 20% to 25%. Sequencing used PBMCs or a T cell subset sorted from them (not recorded which). The receptors were gathered from a man aged 18 to 30 who had mild COVID-19 (a few samples of this study predate the infection). Cell type and time point are not known.

The CDR3 region is CASSPWTSGGGEQYF. The CDR3, as DNA: TGTGCCAGCAGCCCATGGACTAGCGGGGGTGGCGAGCAGTACTTC. The chain couples TRBV7-9 to TRBJ2-7; 13 bases are a match to TRBD2. The V gene end was trimmed by 5 bases and the J gene end by 6 bases; junction bases not matched to a gene: 7. The CDR3 consists of 15 residues. Germline assignment: CDR1 SEHNR and CDR2 FQNEAQ (reference sequence).

The CDR3 DNA sequence: TGTGCCAGCAGACATACGGGGACTGAAGCTTTCTTT. Its protein is CASRHTGTEAFF. V gene TRBV11-2 combines with J gene TRBJ1-1; D is unclear. There are 12 residues in the CDR3. The germline CDR1 and CDR2 sequences are SGHAT and FQNNGV. The ends were cut back, 6 bases at V and 5 bases at J, with 10 bases in the middle.

The genes are TRBV7-3 and TRBJ2-1, with 7 nucleotides matching TRBD1. V dropped 6 bases and J dropped 4; count of bases not matched to a gene: 9. Germline-derived CDR1 and CDR2 are SGHTA and FQGTGA. This CDR3 comprises 15 residues. CDR3 amino acids: CASRKTGSQYNEQFF. In DNA, the CDR3 is TGTGCCAGCAGGAAGACAGGGAGTCAATACAATGAGCAGTTCTTC.

This clonotype was picked up a small number of times. V is TRBV20-1 and J is TRBJ2-3; 9 bases are a match to TRBD2. Germline V gene sequence: CDR1 DFQATT, CDR2 SNEGSKA (reference sequence). The CDR3 runs 14 residues. J lost 1 base, V lost 5 bases, and 4 bases had no gene match. DNA of the CDR3: TGCAGTGCTCGACTAGCGGTGCGCACAGATACGCAGTATTTT. It yields the protein CSARLAVRTDTQYF.

This clonotype came up many times. This rearrangement joins TRBV28 to TRBJ1-2; D is unresolved. CDR3 length: 14 residues. In germline, CDR1 is MDHEN, CDR2 SYDVKM. The germline V and J ends were trimmed by 1 base and 8 bases, with 14 bases remaining between them. CDR3 sequence (DNA): TGTGCCAGCAGTTTATCCCGACCGATACAGGGCTACACCTTC. Its protein product is CASSLSRPIQGYTF.

The genes are TRBV6-1 and TRBJ2-2; 11 positions agree with TRBD2. In germline, CDR1 is MNHNS, CDR2 SASEGT. This CDR3 has 15 residues. The V gene end was trimmed by 6 bases and the J gene end by 6 bases; junction bases not matched to a gene: 6. The CDR3 loop is CASSALAGVPGELFF. In nucleotides, the CDR3 is TGTGCCAGCAGCGCACTAGCGGGGGTCCCCGGGGAGCTGTTTTTT.

This clonotype has ten or more counts. The chain's CDR3 is CASSSGLAGGFKDTQYF. CDR3 DNA: TGTGCCAGCAGTAGCGGACTAGCGGGGGGTTTCAAGGATACGCAGTATTTT. The chain employs TRBV28 and TRBJ2-3; TRBD2 matches 14 bases. The CDR3 runs 17 residues. The germline V gene encodes CDR1 MDHEN and CDR2 SYDVKM. V lost 5 bases and J lost 6; bases outside the gene matches: 10.

V usage is TRBV2 and J usage is TRBJ2-5, with D unresolved. The CDR3 is made up of 12 amino acids. V was clipped by 7 bases and J by 3 bases, with 9 bases between them. Germline loops: CDR1 SNHLY, CDR2 FYNNEI. The CDR3 spells CASNLVEETQYF. Here the CDR3 DNA reads TGTGCCAGCAACCTGGTGGAAGAGACCCAGTACTTC.

The rearrangement uses TRBV12-3 or TRBV12-4 and TRBJ1-1; unclear D gene. CDR3 length: 8 amino acids. The V and J ends lost 7 bases and 12 bases respectively, with 6 bases between them. As DNA, the CDR3 is TGTGCCAGCAACGAGACTTTCTTT. It encodes CASNETFF.

This chain links TRBV7-6 with TRBJ2-1; 8 bases align to TRBD1. Unmatched junction bases numbered 16, after V lost 4 bases and J lost 8 bases. The CDR3 runs to 17 residues. Germline loops: CDR1 SGHVS, CDR2 FNYEAQ. DNA of the CDR3: TGTGCCAGCAGCTCCCCTTATGTAGGACAGGGTAGTGATGAGCAGTTCTTC. Protein product: CASSSPYVGQGSDEQFF. The full variable domain, its missing parts supplied by reference TRBV7-6 and TRBJ2-1, is GAGVSQSPRYKVTKRGQDVALRCDPISGHVSLYWYRQALGQGPEFLTYFNYEAQQDKSGLPNDRFSAERPEGSISTLTIQRTEQRDSAMYRCASSSPYVGQGSDEQFFGPGTRLTVL.

This clonotype was observed many times. The chain is built from TRBV7-9 and TRBJ1-6; D is unresolved. The CDR3 spans 13 residues. V shed 1 base and J shed 4 bases, with 2 bases lying between them. Germline-derived CDR1 and CDR2 are SEHNR and FQNEAQ (reference sequence). DNA for the CDR3: TGTGCCAGCAGCTTAGATTATAATTCACCCCTCCACTTT. This translates into CASSLDYNSPLHF.

The chain uses TRBV20-1 and TRBJ1-1; no definite D call. This CDR3 contains 12 residues. V shed 1 base and J shed 5 bases, with 8 bases lying between them. The germline V gene has CDR1 DFQATT and CDR2 SNEGSKA (reference sequence). CDR3: CSARVRETEAFF. The CDR3, as DNA: TGCAGTGCTAGAGTGCGGGAAACTGAAGCTTTCTTT.

The chain employs TRBV20-1 and TRBJ2-3; TRBD2 matches at 14 bases. V lost 2 bases and J lost 0; bases outside the gene matches: 7. In germline, CDR1 is DFQATT, CDR2 SNEGSKA (reference sequence). This CDR3 has 18 amino acids. The CDR3 nucleotides read TGCAGTGCTAGAATTCCCGGACTAGCGGGGGGAAGCACAGATACGCAGTATTTT. It encodes CSARIPGLAGGSTDTQYF.

The V and J genes are TRBV6-5 and TRBJ1-3; TRBD1 matches 8 bases. CDR1 is MNHEY and CDR2 is SVGAGI in the germline V gene. The CDR3 consists of 15 residues. After removal of 5 bases from V and 8 bases from J, the junction contained 11 bases not matched to a gene. CDR3 DNA sequence: TGTGCCAGCAGTATGGACAGGGTTTCTGGGGACACCATATATTTT. Its translation: CASSMDRVSGDTIYF.

This clonotype was recorded at least ten times. The chain combines TRBV28 with TRBJ2-7, with 13 bases matching TRBD2. The length of the CDR3 is 16 residues. The germline V gene has CDR1 MDHEN and CDR2 SYDVKM. J lost 9 bases, V lost 5 bases, and 13 bases had no gene match. The CDR3 coding sequence is TGTGCCAGCAGTCCCAGTGGGACTAGCGGGGTACGAGGGCAGTACGTC. This translates into CASSPSGTSGVRGQYV.

This clonotype was counted between two and nine times. The chain links TRBV6-5 to TRBJ1-5, with 8 positions matching TRBD1. V dropped 8 bases and J dropped 6; count of bases not matched to a gene: 3. Per germline, CDR1 MNHEY and CDR2 SVGAGI. CDR3 size: 12 residues. CDR3 loop: CASRTGGQPQHF. CDR3 nucleotide sequence: TGTGCCAGCCGAACAGGGGGTCAGCCCCAGCATTTT.

This chain links TRBV10-2 with TRBJ2-3; D not resolved. CDR3 size: 11 residues. V shed 4 bases and J shed 5 bases, with 4 bases lying between them. Looked up from germline, CDR1 is WSHSY and CDR2 is SAAADI. Here the CDR3 reads CASSVLDTQYF. The DNA of the CDR3 is TGCGCCAGCAGTGTATTAGATACGCAGTATTTT.

This clonotype was seen only a few times. The chain combines TRBV6-5 with TRBJ2-1; D remains ambiguous. The ends were cut back, 0 bases at V and 8 bases at J, with 17 bases in the middle. Germline CDR1 and CDR2: MNHEY and SVGAGI. The CDR3 covers 16 residues. In DNA form, the CDR3 reads TGTGCCAGCAGTTACTCGCTACAGATCTCACAATATGAGCAGTTCTTC. It encodes CASSYSLQISQYEQFF.

The V call is TRBV2, the J call TRBJ1-2, with D perhaps matching TRBD1 (5 bases). Germline V gene lookup returns CDR1 SNHLY and CDR2 FYNNEI. The CDR3 is 14 amino acids. V was cut by 6 bases and J by 4 bases, with 15 bases left in between. The CDR3 sequence: CASRTLGASYGYTF. The CDR3 DNA reads as TGTGCCAGCAGGACCCTTGGGGCCAGCTATGGCTACACCTTC.

The table lists this clonotype with a few counts. The junction shows a germline mismatch at one end, possibly a read error. The chain is built from TRBV7-2 and TRBJ1-5, with D possibly matching TRBD1 (6 bases). Germline values: CDR1 SGHTA, CDR2 FQGNSA. The CDR3 has 15 residues. Here the CDR3 reads CASSYVQGPNQPRHF. CDR3 coding DNA: TGTGCCAGCAGCTACGTGCAGGGGCCCAATCAGCCCCGGCATTTT. The full variable domain, its missing parts supplied by reference TRBV7-2 and TRBJ1-5, is GAGVSQSPSNKVTEKGKDVELRCDPISGHTALYWYRQSLGQGLEFLIYFQGNSAPDKSGLPSDRFSAERTGGSVSTLTIQRTQQEDSAVYLCASSYVQGPNQPRHFGDGTRLSIL.

The V gene is TRBV10-3, the J gene TRBJ2-5; D possibly corresponds to TRBD1 (6 bases). Germline V lookup: CDR1 ENHRY, CDR2 SYGVKD. V lost 10 bases and J lost 5, with 17 bases in between. The CDR3 loop spans 13 amino acids. The CDR3 DNA reads TGTGCCAGTCAAACAGGGACCGGCGAGACCCAGTACTTC. Translation: CASQTGTGETQYF.

This clonotype was picked up a small number of times. V is TRBV9 and J is TRBJ2-7; 7 nucleotides align to TRBD2. The germline V gene has CDR1 SGDLS and CDR2 YYNGEE. The CDR3 length is 14 residues. The V and J ends lost 0 bases and 2 bases, in that order; junction bases with no gene match: 2. CDR3 in DNA: TGTGCCAGCAGCGTAGGCGGGGGTACCTACGAGCAGTACTTC. This translates into CASSVGGGTYEQYF.

The chain has TRBV6-2 or TRBV6-3 and TRBJ2-1, with D possibly matching TRBD2 (5 bases). Germline CDR1 MNHEY, CDR2 SVGEGT. V lost 2 bases and J lost 8, with 7 bases in between. The CDR3 totals 12 residues. This chain's CDR3 is CASSYREDEQFF. CDR3 bases: TGTGCCAGCAGTTACCGGGAAGATGAGCAGTTCTTC.

The chain combines TRBV6-5 with TRBJ2-7; no definite D call. CDR3 size: 13 residues. V dropped 2 bases and J dropped 3 bases, with 8 bases sitting between them. Per the germline V gene, CDR1 is MNHEY and CDR2 is SVGAGI. This CDR3 is CASSYGSNYEQYV. In DNA, the CDR3 is TGTGCCAGCAGTTACGGGTCGAACTACGAGCAGTACGTC.

In nucleotides, the CDR3 is TGTGCCAGCAGCCAAGGTCCACAGGGGGAGAGAGGTGGGAATTCACCCCTCCACTTT. Translated, it gives CASSQGPQGERGGNSPLHF. The chain couples TRBV4-2 to TRBJ1-6, with 8 bases that match TRBD1. The germline CDR1 and CDR2 sequences are LGHNA and YNFKEQ. The CDR3 is 19 residues long. The V and J ends lost 1 base and 7 bases, in that order; junction bases with no gene match: 15.

The chain carries TRBV5-6 and TRBJ2-2; D remains ambiguous. Germline V gene sequence: CDR1 SGHDT, CDR2 YYEEEE. V lost 2 bases and J lost 2, with 7 bases in between. CDR3 length: 14 amino acids. CDR3 residues: CASSLLSNTGELFF. As DNA, the CDR3 is TGTGCCAGCAGCTTACTGAGTAACACCGGGGAGCTGTTTTTT.

This clonotype was recorded at least ten times. The chain has TRBV7-9 and TRBJ1-1; D unclear. The germline CDR1 and CDR2 sequences are SEHNR and FQNEAQ (reference sequence). V lost 3 bases, J lost 5 bases, and 7 bases lay in between. CDR3 length equals 12 residues. The CDR3 spells CASSLLGTEAFF. CDR3 bases: TGTGCCAGCAGCTTGCTGGGGACTGAAGCTTTCTTT.